Following are 28 T cell receptor beta chains from one sample sequenced in a study of shared clonotypes between healthy human individuals. The protocol was immunoSEQ multiplex PCR, while the TCRdb copy is restricted to in-frame clones and leaves out a portion. Of 450,000 to 500,000 clones in the sample, over 70% were seen once. Sequencing was done on a sample of PBMCs. The receptors come from a middle-aged woman in good health. Some clones in this sample may be carry-over from other donors' samples.

The chain combines TRBV5-6 with TRBJ2-1; D is unresolved. The germline V gene encodes CDR1 SGHDT and CDR2 YYEEEE. V lost 3 bases and J 2 bases, leaving 12 bases between the germline ends. The length of the CDR3 is 15 residues. CDR3 nucleotide sequence: TGTGCCAGCAGCTCGAGACCGGTGGCCTACAATGAGCAGTTCTTC. Encoded protein: CASSSRPVAYNEQFF.

The V call is TRBV29-1, the J call TRBJ2-7, with D possibly matching TRBD2 (5 bases). V lost 1 base and J lost 2, with 15 bases in between. This CDR3 is 15 amino acids long. The germline CDR1 and CDR2 sequences are SQVTM and ANQGSEA. CDR3 DNA sequence: TGCAGCGTTGAAGGCCGATTCGGGGATACCTACGAGCAGTACTTC. Encoded protein: CSVEGRFGDTYEQYF.

This clone was counted once. Since a far larger clone is one base different, this is likely a read error. V gene TRBV30 combines with J gene TRBJ2-1; 10 nucleotides agree with TRBD2. Trimming cost V 0 bases and J 9 bases; bases outside gene matches: 8. The CDR3 is 15 amino acids. Germline loops: CDR1 GTSNPN, CDR2 SVGIG (reference sequence). For the CDR3, the DNA is TGTGCCTGGAGTGTACTCGGGACTAGCGAGACTGAGCAGTTCTTC. It specifies CAWSVLGTSETEQFF. The variable domain in full, completed from reference TRBV30 and TRBJ2-1, reads SQTIHQWPATLVQPVGSPLSLECTVEGTSNPNLYWYRQAAGRGLQLLFYSVGIGQISSEVPQNLSASRPQDRQFILSSKKLLLSDSGFYLCAWSVLGTSETEQFFGPGTRLTVL.

V usage is TRBV7-9 and J usage is TRBJ2-1; 8 bases match TRBD1. The CDR3 runs to 15 residues. Germline V gene lookup returns CDR1 SEHNR and CDR2 FQNEAQ (reference sequence). Unmatched junction bases numbered 3, after V lost 0 bases and J lost 5 bases. The CDR3 nucleotides read TGTGCCAGCAGCTTAGCGCCGGGACAGGACAATGAGCAGTTCTTC. Protein product: CASSLAPGQDNEQFF.

This clone has just one count. The chain links TRBV2 to TRBJ2-5; D is possibly TRBD1 (5 bases). The germline V gene encodes CDR1 SNHLY and CDR2 FYNNEI. The CDR3 runs to 13 residues. V was shortened by 7 bases and J by 1 base, with 10 bases between the two germline ends. CDR3 in DNA: TGTGCCAGCACCTTGGGGCTCCAAGAGACCCAGTACTTC. It specifies CASTLGLQETQYF.

V is TRBV7-2 and J is TRBJ2-3; 10 bases are shared with TRBD2. The V segment lost 7 bases and the J segment 2 bases; nucleotides outside the gene matches: 9. This CDR3 comprises 16 residues. Germline V CDR1 and CDR2: SGHTA, FQGNSA. This CDR3 reads CASTPPGLAVTDTQYF. The CDR3 DNA reads TGTGCCAGCACCCCCCCCGGACTAGCGGTCACAGATACGCAGTATTTT.

The J gene is TRBJ2-2, the V gene TRBV4-2; 7 bases match TRBD2. With V trimmed by 1 base and J by 7 bases, 9 bases remained unmatched. CDR1 LGHNA and CDR2 YNFKEQ come from the germline V gene. The CDR3 extends over 16 amino acids. CDR3 sequence reads: CASSQGLEAGVGELFF. Written as DNA, the CDR3 is TGTGCCAGCAGCCAAGGGTTAGAGGCGGGAGTCGGGGAGCTGTTTTTT.

This chain connects TRBV7-8 to TRBJ1-3; D call uncertain. Germline V gene data show CDR1 as SGHVS and CDR2 as FQNEAQ. The CDR3 is made up of 14 amino acids. Trimming removed 1 base from V and 4 bases from J, with 8 bases in between. CDR3 sequence reads: CASSLDLGGNTIYF. CDR3 nucleotide sequence: TGTGCCAGCAGCTTAGATCTTGGCGGAAACACCATATATTTT.

This chain joins TRBV28 and TRBJ2-7; TRBD1 agrees at 12 bases. The CDR3 is made up of 16 amino acids. Trimming at V came to 3 bases and at J to 4 bases, leaving 7 bases not matched to a gene. Germline-derived CDR1 and CDR2 are MDHEN and SYDVKM. The CDR3 DNA follows: TGTGCCAGCAGTTTTATGGGGACAGGGGGCCTTTACGAGCAGTACTTC. Translation gives CASSFMGTGGLYEQYF.

The sample holds one count of this clone. This chain uses TRBV7-9 with TRBJ1-3, with D uncertain. The CDR3 extends over 15 amino acids. Germline V gene sequence: CDR1 SEHNR, CDR2 FQNEAQ (reference sequence). V dropped 1 base and J dropped 4 bases, with 11 bases sitting between them. The CDR3 nucleotides are TGTGCCAGCAGCTTAGTCACGGGAAGGGGAAACACCATATATTTT. This sequence encodes CASSLVTGRGNTIYF.

By sample share, this clone is medium-sized. This specimen includes other DNA sequences encoding the same CDR3. The V gene is TRBV29-1, the J gene TRBJ1-1, with a weak D call TRBD1 (5 bases). The V and J ends lost 6 bases and 6 bases respectively, with 14 bases between them. Germline V gene sequence: CDR1 SQVTM, CDR2 ANQGSEA. This CDR3 comprises 12 residues. The DNA for the CDR3 is TGCAGCGTCGGGGACGGCCTGGCTGAAGCTTTCTTT. Translating gives CSVGDGLAEAFF.

This clone has only one observation. J is TRBJ2-1 and V is TRBV5-1, with D possibly matching TRBD2 (6 bases). V gave up 4 bases and J gave up 3 bases, with 23 bases separating them. The CDR3 sequence is 18 residues long. From germline, CDR1 is SGHRS and CDR2 YFSETQ. The CDR3 loop reads CASSLRPGGAGVYNEQFF. The CDR3 DNA is TGCGCCAGCAGCCTAAGGCCCGGGGGTGCGGGTGTCTACAATGAGCAGTTCTTC.

This clone was counted a few times. This chain links TRBV5-5 with TRBJ1-5, with D uncertain. The germline V gene encodes CDR1 SGHKS and CDR2 YYEKEE (reference sequence). The ends were cut back, 0 bases at V and 2 bases at J, with 3 bases in the middle. There are 13 residues in the CDR3. The chain's CDR3 is CASSLVGNQPQHF. The DNA of the CDR3 is TGTGCCAGCAGCTTGGTGGGCAATCAGCCCCAGCATTTT.

About this clone itself: This likely stems from a read error, as it lies one base from a far larger clone. Other DNA sequences of this sample code for an identical CDR3. This chain connects TRBV11-2 to TRBJ2-7; TRBD1 might be the D (6 bases). Trimming removed 5 bases from V and 5 bases from J, with 19 bases in between. Germline values: CDR1 SGHAT, CDR2 FQNNGV. The CDR3 spans 15 residues. DNA for the CDR3: TGTGCCAGCAGCCGAACAGGGCTCCCAGTGAACGAGCAGTACTTC. This translates into CASSRTGLPVNEQYF.

The chain has TRBV14 and TRBJ2-1; 8 nucleotides match TRBD2. Germline CDR1 SGHDN, CDR2 FVKESK. V lost 0 bases and J lost 9; bases outside the gene matches: 10. The CDR3 spans 16 residues. CDR3: CASSQDLAGGPIEQFF. The CDR3, as DNA: TGTGCCAGCAGCCAAGATCTTGCGGGAGGTCCCATTGAGCAGTTCTTC.

This chain connects TRBV9 to TRBJ2-5; D gene ambiguous. CDR1 SGDLS and CDR2 YYNGEE come from the germline V gene. The length of the CDR3 is 13 residues. The V gene lost 0 bases and the J gene lost 1 base, with 4 bases spanning the gap. The CDR3 DNA follows: TGTGCCAGCAGCGTAGTCCCCCAAGAGACCCAGTACTTC. Its protein product is CASSVVPQETQYF.

V and J are TRBV28 and TRBJ2-7; D call uncertain. Germline V gene data show CDR1 as MDHEN and CDR2 as SYDVKM. The V end was cut by 7 bases, the J end by 0 bases, with 10 bases between. The CDR3 loop spans 13 amino acids. The CDR3 sequence: CASTFEASYEQYF. The CDR3 nucleotides read TGTGCCAGCACCTTCGAAGCCTCCTACGAGCAGTACTTC.

A note on this clone: With a far larger clone one base away, a read error is the likely cause. This chain uses TRBV30 with TRBJ2-4; 7 bases align to TRBD2. V lost 7 bases and J lost 5; bases outside the gene matches: 11. Germline V lookup: CDR1 GTSNPN, CDR2 SVGIG (reference sequence). The CDR3 has 14 amino acids. The CDR3 region is CASDGGTSENIQYF. As DNA, the CDR3 is TGTGCCTCCGACGGGGGGACGTCGGAAAACATTCAGTACTTC. Full variable domain (remainder filled in from reference TRBV30 and TRBJ2-4): SQTIHQWPATLVQPVGSPLSLECTVEGTSNPNLYWYRQAAGRGLQLLFYSVGIGQISSEVPQNLSASRPQDRQFILSSKKLLLSDSGFYLCASDGGTSENIQYFGAGTRLSVL.

The chain carries TRBV29-1 and TRBJ1-1; D is unresolved. The CDR3 extends over 13 amino acids. Germline V gene lookup returns CDR1 SQVTM and CDR2 ANQGSEA. V lost 7 bases and J 8 bases, leaving 20 bases between the germline ends. The CDR3 DNA follows: TGCAGCGCTTACCGGTACAAGGATGCCGAAGCTTTCTTT. Protein: CSAYRYKDAEAFF. Full variable domain (outside the CDR3, taken from reference TRBV29-1 and TRBJ1-1): SAVISQKPSRDICQRGTSLTIQCQVDSQVTMMFWYRQQPGQSLTLIATANQGSEATYESGFVIDKFPISRPNLTFSTLTVSNMSPEDSSIYLCSAYRYKDAEAFFGQGTRLTVV.

The chain has TRBV4-1 and TRBJ2-3; the match to TRBD2 covers 14 bases. This CDR3 is built from 16 residues. Trimming at V came to 2 bases and at J to 5 bases, leaving 3 bases not matched to a gene. The germline V gene has CDR1 MGHRA and CDR2 YSYEKL. CDR3 loop: CASSQPGLAGVDTQYF. The DNA for the CDR3 is TGCGCCAGCAGCCAACCGGGACTAGCGGGAGTAGATACGCAGTATTTT.

V is TRBV15 and J is TRBJ2-2; maybe TRBD1 (6 bases). Germline V gene sequence: CDR1 LNHNV, CDR2 YYDKDF (reference sequence). V dropped 8 bases and J dropped 5 bases, with 15 bases sitting between them. The CDR3 contains 14 residues. The CDR3 loop is CATGGTSSTGELFF. In DNA, the CDR3 is TGTGCCACCGGGGGCACGTCTTCGACCGGGGAGCTGTTTTTT.

In the case of this clone: A far more abundant clone sits one base away, making this likely a read error. The chain couples TRBV28 to TRBJ2-4, with 8 nucleotides matching TRBD2. Germline V gives CDR1 MDHEN, CDR2 SYDVKM. There are 15 residues in the CDR3. J was trimmed by 4 bases and V by 3 bases; bases with no gene match: 5. CDR3 bases: TGTGCCAGCAGTTTCTCCGGCGGGAGGAAAAACATTCAGTACTTC. The encoded protein is CASSFSGGRKNIQYF.

This chain joins TRBV28 and TRBJ1-2; D gene ambiguous. The germline gives CDR1 MDHEN, CDR2 SYDVKM. The germline V and J ends were trimmed by 6 bases and 7 bases, with 6 bases remaining between them. The CDR3 is made up of 10 amino acids. The CDR3 reads CASRSTGYTF. The CDR3 DNA reads TGTGCCAGCAGAAGCACTGGCTACACCTTC.

The V and J genes are TRBV7-2 and TRBJ2-1; D is possibly TRBD1 (5 bases). The V end was cut by 3 bases, the J end by 9 bases, with 9 bases between. CDR3 length: 12 residues. Germline CDR1 SGHTA, CDR2 FQGNSA. CDR3 residues: CASSFARGEQFF. In DNA, the CDR3 is TGTGCCAGCAGCTTCGCAAGGGGTGAGCAGTTCTTC.

Worth noting for this clone: A read error is likely here: a far larger clone is one base away. The chain employs TRBV30 and TRBJ2-7; D is possibly TRBD1 or TRBD2 (6 bases each). The germline gives CDR1 GTSNPN, CDR2 SVGIG (reference sequence). This CDR3 comprises 12 residues. Trimming cost V 3 bases and J 4 bases, with 10 bases left between them. The CDR3 DNA sequence: TGTGCCTGGAGAGGGGGGCGTTACGAGCAGTACTTC. Its protein is CAWRGGRYEQYF.

The V and J genes are TRBV29-1 and TRBJ2-1; D is unresolved. The CDR3 spans 12 residues. Per the germline V gene, CDR1 is SQVTM and CDR2 is ANQGSEA. The V gene lost 3 bases and the J gene lost 6 bases, with 9 bases spanning the gap. The CDR3 DNA reads as TGCAGCGTTGAGCAACGAGTCAATGAGCAGTTCTTC. Translating it yields CSVEQRVNEQFF.

On this clone: Given a far larger clone just one base away, this is likely a sequencing read error. This CDR3 is also generated by other DNA sequences in the sample. The rearrangement uses TRBV4-1 and TRBJ2-7; 8 bases line up with TRBD1. The trim removed 3 bases at V and 7 bases at J, leaving 5 bases unmatched. The germline V gene has CDR1 MGHRA and CDR2 YSYEKL. The CDR3 is 13 residues long. The CDR3: CASSQDRAGEQYF. The CDR3 bases are TGCGCCAGCAGCCAGGACAGGGCAGGAGAGCAGTACTTC.

The V gene is TRBV4-3, the J gene TRBJ1-4; 8 positions match TRBD1. With 0 bases clipped from V and 8 bases from J, the junction kept 8 bases outside the gene matches. The CDR3 extends over 16 amino acids. CDR1 and CDR2 from the germline V gene are LGHNA and YSLEER. The CDR3 region is CASSQDRAGGVEKLFF. The DNA for the CDR3 is TGCGCCAGCAGCCAAGATAGGGCAGGGGGCGTCGAAAAACTGTTTTTT.